This T cell receptor beta chain was sequenced during a study of response to subunit inactivated influenza vaccine. This clonotype was detected only a few times. Its specificity is not known. The study, taken as a whole, reports: The study's authors posited that every seasonal influenza vaccination enlists few new T cells.

TCRdb re-called the RT-PCR reads with MiXCR, one entry per CDR3 protein. The sample holds around 750,000 distinct CDR3 sequences, approximately 22% seen once. Germline V CDR1 and CDR2: DFQATT, SNEGSKA (reference sequence). The CDR3 is made up of 14 amino acids. The V call is TRBV20-1, the J call TRBJ2-1, with 8 bases aligning to TRBD2. The TCR comes from a man aged 50 to 59 who received an inactivated influenza vaccine. The sequenced sample was PBMCs from blood, obtained about 5 days after vaccination. DNA for the CDR3: TGCAGCGCTTTTTCCGGGAGGGGTTACAATGAGCAGTTCTTC. Protein: CSAFSGRGYNEQFF.